What follows describes a single TCR beta chain. Some clones are missing from TCRdb's copy, which holds only in-frame ones; the method was immunoSEQ multiplex PCR. The table includes some 300,000 clones, under 90% detected once. This sample is part of a study of blood T cell repertoires in COVID-19. The age range of participants was 18 to 89 years, with residence in about two dozen US areas. CDR3 length: 10 amino acids. Trimming pared 5 bases from V and 8 bases from J, leaving 4 bases between. Germline V CDR1 and CDR2: MDHEN, SYDVKM. This receptor was identified in a woman aged 45-60 years who had been exposed to COVID-19. Sequenced: PBMCs or T cells enriched from blood (not recorded which). The chain uses TRBV28 and TRBJ2-1; D remains unclear. CDR3 in DNA: TGTGCCAGCAGTCTCCATGAGCAGTTCTTC. It codes for CASSLHEQFF.